The clone carrying this T cell receptor (beta chain) has ten or more counts. These data come from a study of early T cells in non-severe SARS-CoV-2 infection. At the level of the study: The authors sequenced bulk RNA from unsorted whole blood, leaving chains unpaired.

V lost 5 bases and J 9 bases, leaving 20 bases between the germline ends. This CDR3 region has 15 residues. The TCR library protocol was used to attach unique molecular identifiers. These identifiers were attached to individual cDNA molecules. From the 5' RACE reads, TCRdb called clonotypes with MiXCR, one entry per CDR3 protein. The sample has 53,000 or so distinct CDR3 sequences, around 10% seen once. The receptor was derived from an adult who was a healthcare worker with PCR-confirmed SARS-CoV-2 infection or an uninfected control (not recorded which). Sequences were obtained from whole blood. The chain combines TRBV12-3 or TRBV12-4 with TRBJ1-5, with D hard to call. The CDR3 DNA is TGTGCCAGCAGTCCCAACATGGGTCCTGGATCGCCCCAGCATTTT. Its translation: CASSPNMGPGSPQHF.